The source of this T cell receptor (beta chain) is a study of glioma-infiltrating T cells after dendritic cell vaccination. Study-wide context: Patients had newly diagnosed or recurrent glioblastoma and received dendritic cell vaccines. General study points: Survival was not directly related to TCR clonality in these patients.

Germline V lookup: CDR1 SGHTA, CDR2 FQGNSA. V trimming: 6 bases; J trimming: 3 bases; junction bases outside the gene matches: 7. The CDR3 has 15 amino acids. TCRdb's copy holds only in-frame clones and misses some; the assay was immunoSEQ multiplex PCR. The sample includes roughly 51,000 clones, roughly 85% of them seen just once. Before vaccination, two weeks after the third vaccination, and at progression, PBMC were collected. In regard to this clone: Its antigen is not known.

The V and J genes are TRBV7-2 and TRBJ2-3, with 9 nucleotides matching TRBD2. Here the sequenced sample was blood, taken before dendritic cell vaccination. The TCR comes from a human donor with glioblastoma. The chain's CDR3 is CASSFSGSLTDTQYF. The CDR3 nucleotides are TGTGCCAGCAGTTTTAGCGGGAGCTTGACAGATACGCAGTATTTT.